A single sample is the source of the 28 T cell receptor beta chains below, sequenced in a study of T cell responses to AZD1222 COVID-19 vaccine. Sequencing used immunoSEQ multiplex PCR; TCRdb keeps in-frame clones, though not all of them. Here the sample spans over 130,000 clones, around nine tenths being singletons. Sequences were derived from peripheral blood, sampled on day 0 of AZD1222 vaccination. These receptors were taken from an adult in good health.

The DNA for the CDR3 is TGTGCCAGCTTCAGACAGGATCAGGAAAAACTGTTTTTT. Translation gives CASFRQDQEKLFF. The rearrangement joins TRBV18 to TRBJ1-4; possibly TRBD1 for D (6 bases). The CDR3 spans 13 residues. The V and J ends lost 7 bases and 8 bases respectively, with 14 bases between them. Per germline, CDR1 KGHSH and CDR2 LQKENI.

V and J are TRBV19 and TRBJ2-2, with 8 positions matching TRBD1. Germline V gene data show CDR1 as LNHDA and CDR2 as SQIVND (reference sequence). There are 16 residues in the CDR3. V was pared by 3 bases and J by 5 bases, with 8 bases of the junction left unmatched. DNA of the CDR3: TGTGCCAGTAGTATTGGACAGGGACTTTGGACCGGGGAGCTGTTTTTT. It translates to CASSIGQGLWTGELFF.

V is TRBV6-1 and J is TRBJ2-1; 9 bases agree with TRBD1. The CDR3 is made up of 19 amino acids. Germline CDR1 MNHNS, CDR2 SASEGT. Trimming took 4 bases from V and 2 from J; bases not matched to a gene: 15. Written as DNA, the CDR3 is TGTGCCAGCAGTGGGGGACAGGGTGGAAGTATAGTCCCCTACAATGAGCAGTTCTTC. This codes for CASSGGQGGSIVPYNEQFF.

The chain employs TRBV13 and TRBJ2-7, with 8 bases that match TRBD2. Germline V CDR1 and CDR2: PRHDT, FYEKMQ (reference sequence). The CDR3 has 15 amino acids. J was trimmed by 1 base and V by 4 bases; bases with no gene match: 6. The CDR3 DNA reads TGTGCCAGCAGCTATACCGAGCGGGAGTCCTACGAGCAGTACTTC. Amino acid sequence: CASSYTERESYEQYF.

J is TRBJ2-7 and V is TRBV9; a possible D gene is TRBD1 (5 bases). V gave up 3 bases and J gave up 2 bases, with 9 bases separating them. Germline CDR1 reads SGDLS; CDR2 reads YYNGEE. CDR3 size: 13 residues. The CDR3 DNA follows: TGTGCCAGCAGCGGACAGCCGGCCTACGAGCAGTACTTC. Its protein is CASSGQPAYEQYF. The full variable domain, its missing parts supplied by reference TRBV9 and TRBJ2-7, is DSGVTQTPKHLITATGQRVTLRCSPRSGDLSVYWYQQSLDQGLQFLIQYYNGEERAKGNILERFSAQQFPDLHSELNLSSLELGDSALYFCASSGQPAYEQYFGPGTRLTVT.

The chain carries TRBV27 and TRBJ2-7; TRBD2 matches at 11 bases. The CDR3 length is 13 residues. V shed 7 bases and J 2 bases; nucleotides not matched to a gene: 1. Germline loops: CDR1 MNHEY, CDR2 SMNVEV (reference sequence). The CDR3 loop reads CASTSGRTYEQYF. Here the CDR3 DNA reads TGTGCCAGCACTAGCGGGAGGACCTACGAGCAGTACTTC.

The V call is TRBV5-1, the J call TRBJ2-7, with a weak D call TRBD2 (7 bases). The CDR3 totals 15 residues. Trimming cost V 0 bases and J 6 bases, with 16 bases left between them. Germline values: CDR1 SGHRS, CDR2 YFSETQ. CDR3 sequence (DNA): TGCGCCAGCAGCTTGGACGAGGGGGGGCCGTTCGAGCAGTACTTC. Protein sequence: CASSLDEGGPFEQYF.

This rearrangement joins TRBV4-1 to TRBJ2-7; 10 nucleotides line up with TRBD2. Germline V gene data show CDR1 as MGHRA and CDR2 as YSYEKL. The CDR3 is 15 amino acids. V was pared by 0 bases and J by 3 bases, with 2 bases of the junction left unmatched. The CDR3 coding sequence is TGCGCCAGCAGCCAAGAGCTAGCGGGAGACTACGAGCAGTACTTC. This codes for CASSQELAGDYEQYF.

The chain recombines TRBV9 with TRBJ1-1, with TRBD1 matching over 7 bases. This CDR3 has 14 amino acids. After removal of 4 bases from V and 7 bases from J, the junction contained 10 bases not matched to a gene. Germline CDR1 SGDLS, CDR2 YYNGEE. The CDR3 sequence: CASSTDTGVVEAFF. The CDR3 DNA sequence: TGTGCCAGCAGCACAGACACAGGGGTAGTTGAAGCTTTCTTT.

This chain joins TRBV6-5 and TRBJ1-2; TRBD1 matches at 11 bases. Looked up from germline, CDR1 is MNHEY and CDR2 is SVGAGI. J gave up 8 bases and V 6 bases, and 11 bases lay outside the gene matches. The CDR3 extends over 15 amino acids. In DNA, the CDR3 is TGTGCCAGCAGAATCGGACAGGGGGCATTAGTGGGCTACACCTTC. Its translation is CASRIGQGALVGYTF.

This chain joins TRBV7-8 and TRBJ1-3; no reliable D call. Looked up from germline, CDR1 is SGHVS and CDR2 is FQNEAQ. CDR3 length: 13 amino acids. The V and J ends lost 8 bases and 4 bases respectively, with 12 bases between them. CDR3: CASFPSGGNTIYF. DNA for the CDR3: TGTGCCAGCTTTCCGTCGGGAGGAAACACCATATATTTT.

Written as DNA, the CDR3 is TGTGCCAGCTCACCGAAAGAGACCCAGTACTTC. Translation: CASSPKETQYF. The rearrangement uses TRBV18 and TRBJ2-5; no clear D. The germline CDR1 and CDR2 sequences are KGHSH and LQKENI. The CDR3 has 11 residues. Trimming pared 3 bases from V and 3 bases from J, leaving 2 bases between.

The chain recombines TRBV28 with TRBJ2-7; 8 bases are a match to TRBD1. This CDR3 has 13 residues. The germline V gene encodes CDR1 MDHEN and CDR2 SYDVKM. The V gene end was trimmed by 8 bases and the J gene end by 0 bases; junction bases not matched to a gene: 3. Here the CDR3 DNA reads TGTGCCAGCGGACAGGGTGCCTCCTACGAGCAGTACTTC. Protein product: CASGQGASYEQYF.

This chain uses TRBV12-5 with TRBJ1-1; 9 bases fit TRBD1. Germline values: CDR1 LGHNT, CDR2 FRNRAP. The CDR3 has 17 amino acids. The junction had 8 bases not matched to a gene; V was cut back by 3 bases and J by 0 bases. CDR3 nucleotides: TGTGCTAGTGGTTTTGGGACAGGGAAACCCATGAACACTGAAGCTTTCTTT. Amino acid sequence: CASGFGTGKPMNTEAFF.

The rearrangement joins TRBV7-9 to TRBJ1-4, with D maybe TRBD1 (6 bases). The V and J ends lost 4 bases and 7 bases respectively, with 13 bases between them. This CDR3 region has 14 residues. CDR1 is SEHNR, CDR2 FQNEAQ, per germline (reference sequence). The CDR3 region has the DNA TGTGCCAGCAGCTCGCAGGGGAGGGGTGAAAAACTGTTTTTT. Translating gives CASSSQGRGEKLFF.

This chain connects TRBV19 to TRBJ1-4; 7 nucleotides line up with TRBD1. The junction had 5 bases not matched to a gene; V was cut back by 3 bases and J by 4 bases. Germline CDR1 reads LNHDA; CDR2 reads SQIVND (reference sequence). The CDR3 runs 15 residues. The DNA of the CDR3 is TGTGCCAGTAGTATGGCCCAGGGGGTTAATGAAAAACTGTTTTTT. This sequence encodes CASSMAQGVNEKLFF.

The genes are TRBV6-5 and TRBJ1-1; no clear D gene. The CDR3 contains 14 residues. The V gene lost 2 bases and the J gene lost 1 base, with 8 bases spanning the gap. Germline V gives CDR1 MNHEY, CDR2 SVGAGI. The CDR3 reads CASSYQGRNTEAFF. CDR3 sequence (DNA): TGTGCCAGCAGTTACCAAGGCAGGAACACTGAAGCTTTCTTT.

CDR3 amino acids: CASSQNPAGGSDTQYF. CDR3 DNA sequence: TGCGCCAGCAGCCAAAACCCAGCGGGGGGATCTGATACGCAGTATTTT. The chain is built from TRBV5-1 and TRBJ2-3, with TRBD2 identical over 9 bases. With 4 bases clipped from V and 6 bases from J, the junction kept 12 bases outside the gene matches. This CDR3 contains 16 residues. Germline-derived CDR1 and CDR2 are SGHRS and YFSETQ. Full variable domain (outside the CDR3, taken from reference TRBV5-1 and TRBJ2-3): KAGVTQTPRYLIKTRGQQVTLSCSPISGHRSVSWYQQTPGQGLQFLFEYFSETQRNKGNFPGRFSGRQFSNSRSEMNVSTLELGDSALYLCASSQNPAGGSDTQYFGPGTRLTVL.

This rearrangement joins TRBV28 to TRBJ1-1, with TRBD1 identical over 7 bases. J gave up 3 bases and V 7 bases, and 5 bases lay outside the gene matches. Germline V gene data show CDR1 as MDHEN and CDR2 as SYDVKM. The CDR3 extends over 13 amino acids. The CDR3 protein is CASTEQGYTEAFF. CDR3 sequence (DNA): TGTGCCAGCACCGAACAGGGGTACACTGAAGCTTTCTTT.

This clone was found once. The rearrangement links TRBV7-8 to TRBJ2-5; D gene unclear. The CDR3 runs 13 residues. Germline CDR1 is SGHVS and CDR2 is FQNEAQ. The germline V and J ends were trimmed by 2 bases and 5 bases, with 9 bases remaining between them. CDR3 sequence: CASSLWASETQYF. Written as DNA, the CDR3 is TGTGCCAGCAGCTTATGGGCTAGTGAGACCCAGTACTTC.

This clone appeared once. J is TRBJ2-1 and V is TRBV4-1; tentatively, D is TRBD2 (5 bases). Germline V gene sequence: CDR1 MGHRA, CDR2 YSYEKL. V lost 1 base to trimming and J lost 4 bases, with 8 bases between them. CDR3 length: 14 amino acids. The CDR3, as DNA: TGCGCCAGCAGCCAAGCGGGAACTTACAATGAGCAGTTCTTC. This gives the protein CASSQAGTYNEQFF.

The rearrangement uses TRBV9 and TRBJ2-1; no clear D gene. The CDR3 spans 14 residues. V was cut by 2 bases and J by 4 bases, with 10 bases left in between. Germline V gene lookup returns CDR1 SGDLS and CDR2 YYNGEE. The CDR3 DNA reads as TGTGCCAGCAGCGTTACTCCATTTTACAATGAGCAGTTCTTC. Protein sequence: CASSVTPFYNEQFF.

The V call is TRBV19, the J call TRBJ2-7, with 9 bases matching TRBD1. Germline-derived CDR1 and CDR2 are LNHDA and SQIVND (reference sequence). After removal of 8 bases from V and 6 bases from J, the junction contained 11 bases not matched to a gene. CDR3 size: 14 residues. The CDR3 reads CASAGTGFFGEQYF. The CDR3 region has the DNA TGTGCCAGTGCTGGGACAGGGTTTTTCGGCGAGCAGTACTTC.

V is TRBV5-1 and J is TRBJ1-6; D unclear. This CDR3 is 14 amino acids long. Germline lookup yields CDR1 SGHRS and CDR2 YFSETQ. Trimming left V 1 base short and J 5 bases short, with 7 bases between. The CDR3 bases are TGCGCCAGCAGCTTGCCAGAGGATAATTCACCCCTCCACTTT. Translation gives CASSLPEDNSPLHF.

The rearrangement links TRBV27 to TRBJ2-1; the match to TRBD2 covers 16 bases. The germline CDR1 and CDR2 sequences are MNHEY and SMNVEV (reference sequence). The CDR3 spans 16 residues. Trimming removed 4 bases from V and 6 bases from J; junction bases left unmatched: 3. Here the CDR3 reads CASSSGLAGGPNEQFF. For the CDR3, the DNA is TGTGCCAGCAGTTCGGGACTAGCGGGGGGGCCCAATGAGCAGTTCTTC.

The gene calls are TRBV5-1 and TRBJ1-2; tentative D call: TRBD1 (5 bases). This CDR3 region has 15 residues. Germline CDR1 and CDR2: SGHRS and YFSETQ. The ends were cut back, 3 bases at V and 2 bases at J, with 14 bases in the middle. The CDR3: CASSSWTLGNYGYTF. In DNA, the CDR3 is TGCGCCAGCAGCTCATGGACACTAGGAAACTATGGCTACACCTTC.

This chain connects TRBV24-1 to TRBJ1-1; 9 positions agree with TRBD1. The germline CDR1 and CDR2 sequences are KGHDR and SFDVKD. Trimming removed 4 bases from V and 3 bases from J; junction bases left unmatched: 5. The CDR3 loop spans 15 amino acids. CDR3 bases: TGTGCCACCAGTGACTCCCGACAGGGGGACACTGAAGCTTTCTTT. Translating gives CATSDSRQGDTEAFF.

This chain joins TRBV29-1 and TRBJ2-7, with 9 bases lining up with TRBD1. With 6 bases clipped from V and 1 base from J, the junction kept 13 bases outside the gene matches. This CDR3 has 16 amino acids. Germline V gene sequence: CDR1 SQVTM, CDR2 ANQGSEA. Here the CDR3 reads CSVNTGTGFLSYEQYF. The CDR3 region has the DNA TGCAGCGTAAACACCGGGACAGGGTTTTTATCCTACGAGCAGTACTTC.